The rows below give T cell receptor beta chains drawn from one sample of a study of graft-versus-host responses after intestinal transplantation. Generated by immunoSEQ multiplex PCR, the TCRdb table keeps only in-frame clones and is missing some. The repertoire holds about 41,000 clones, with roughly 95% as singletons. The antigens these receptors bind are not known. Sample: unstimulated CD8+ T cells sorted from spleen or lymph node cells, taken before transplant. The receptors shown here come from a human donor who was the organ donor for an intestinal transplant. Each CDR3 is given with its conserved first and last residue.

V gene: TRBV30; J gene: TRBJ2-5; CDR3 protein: CASDSQGVPETQYF
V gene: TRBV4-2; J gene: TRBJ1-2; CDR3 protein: CASSQDQRGEGQRNYGYTF
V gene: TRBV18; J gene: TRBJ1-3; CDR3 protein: CASSQKGALSGNTIYF
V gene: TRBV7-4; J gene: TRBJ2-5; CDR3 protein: CASNFAERGGVETQYF
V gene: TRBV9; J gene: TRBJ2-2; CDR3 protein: CASSVRQSTGELFF
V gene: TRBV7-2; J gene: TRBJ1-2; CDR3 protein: CASKGAGSYGYTF
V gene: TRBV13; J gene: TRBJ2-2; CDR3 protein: CASVFGGRVGELFF
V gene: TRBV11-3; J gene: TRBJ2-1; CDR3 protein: CASSLSGGNEQFF
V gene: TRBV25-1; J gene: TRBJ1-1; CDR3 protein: CASRTSGDSEAFF
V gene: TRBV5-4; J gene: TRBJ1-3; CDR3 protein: CASSHDTGNTIYF
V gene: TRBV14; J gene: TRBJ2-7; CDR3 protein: CASSQVQGSYEQYF
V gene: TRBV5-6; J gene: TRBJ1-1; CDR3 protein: CASSYRVVREDPNTEAFF
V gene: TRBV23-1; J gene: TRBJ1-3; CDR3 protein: CASSQGGDRAIYF
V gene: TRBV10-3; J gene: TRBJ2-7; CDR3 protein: CASGPTASVLTYEQYF
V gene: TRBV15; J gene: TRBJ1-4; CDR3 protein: CATSLDATNEKLFF
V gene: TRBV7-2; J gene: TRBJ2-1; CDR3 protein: CASSLDRVVNNEQFF
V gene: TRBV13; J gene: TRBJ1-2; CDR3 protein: CASRDRGAPPFYGYTF
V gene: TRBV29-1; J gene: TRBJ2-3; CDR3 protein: CSISGTMVFDTQYF
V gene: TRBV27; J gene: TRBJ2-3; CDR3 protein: CASSFKQGASTDTQYF
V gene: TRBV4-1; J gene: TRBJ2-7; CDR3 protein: CASSPETGTRASYEQYF
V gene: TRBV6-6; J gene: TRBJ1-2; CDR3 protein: CASRIGYGYTF
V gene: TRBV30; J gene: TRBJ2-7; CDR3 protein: CAWSPGTAVGEQYF
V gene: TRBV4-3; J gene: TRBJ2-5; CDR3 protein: CASSQDLKETQYF
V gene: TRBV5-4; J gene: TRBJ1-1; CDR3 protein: CASSLLQENTEAFF
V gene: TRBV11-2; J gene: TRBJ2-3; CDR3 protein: CASGRTRTTPADTQYF
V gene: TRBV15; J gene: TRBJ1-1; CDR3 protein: CATSRVGGNTEAFF
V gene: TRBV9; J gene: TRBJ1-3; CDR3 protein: CASGALNGNTIYF
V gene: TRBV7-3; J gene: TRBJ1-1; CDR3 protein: CASSFNRGTEAFF
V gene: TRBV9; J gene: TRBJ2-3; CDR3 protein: CASSVGGGITDTQYF
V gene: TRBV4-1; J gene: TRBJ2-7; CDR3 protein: CASSLAGVGEQYF
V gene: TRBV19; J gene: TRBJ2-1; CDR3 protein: CASSIGLATYNEQFF
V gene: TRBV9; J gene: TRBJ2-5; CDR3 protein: CASSARPTGAQETQYF
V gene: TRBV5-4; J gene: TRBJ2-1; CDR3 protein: CASSSLSSLHEQFF
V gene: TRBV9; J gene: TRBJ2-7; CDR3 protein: CASSVDSSLSNEQYF
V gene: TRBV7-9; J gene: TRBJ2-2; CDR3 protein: CASSSLVEGLGELFF
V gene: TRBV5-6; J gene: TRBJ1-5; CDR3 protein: CASSLGGSHQPQHF
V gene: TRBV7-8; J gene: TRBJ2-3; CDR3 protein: CASSSDLDTQYF
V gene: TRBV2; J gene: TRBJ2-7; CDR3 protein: CASRRAIYEQYF
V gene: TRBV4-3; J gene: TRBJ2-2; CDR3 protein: CASSQGTGGLGELFF
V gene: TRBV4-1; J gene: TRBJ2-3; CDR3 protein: CASSPDLNRGGGIFF
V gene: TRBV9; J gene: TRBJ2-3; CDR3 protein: CASSVGGRTDTQYF
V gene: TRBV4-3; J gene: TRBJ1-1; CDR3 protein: CASSGNMNTEAFF
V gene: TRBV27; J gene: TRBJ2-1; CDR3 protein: CASSLAGGLGNEQFF
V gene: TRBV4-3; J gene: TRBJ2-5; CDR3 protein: CASSQIGQGAIETQYF
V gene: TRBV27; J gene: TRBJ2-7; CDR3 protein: CASSLGQGGYEQYF
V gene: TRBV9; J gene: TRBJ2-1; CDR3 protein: CASSLDSFKNEQFF
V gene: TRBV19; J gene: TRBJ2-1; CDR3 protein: CASSIPSSLDILNEQFF
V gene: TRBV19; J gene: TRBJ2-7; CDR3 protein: CASSIWIVGGPSYEQYF
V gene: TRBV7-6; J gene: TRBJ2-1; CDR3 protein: CASSLVGVPVEQFF
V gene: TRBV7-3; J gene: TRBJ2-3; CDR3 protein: CASSLSGPLADTQYF
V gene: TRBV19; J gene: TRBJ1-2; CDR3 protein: CASSKKGTGIWDGYTF
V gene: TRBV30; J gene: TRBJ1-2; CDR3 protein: CASVNPLHRGEAYGYTF
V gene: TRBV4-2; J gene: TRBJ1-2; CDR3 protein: CASSQTRAIQGDYGYTF